This record covers a single TCR beta chain. One end of the junction is discordant with germline, which a read error may explain. Here immunoSEQ multiplex PCR was the method, and the copy in TCRdb shows in-frame clones only, minus some. The sample lists about 660,000 clones; roughly 86% were seen once. The data belong to a study of shared T cell receptors in the human thymus. The CDR3 extends over 14 amino acids. Germline V gene sequence: CDR1 SNHLY, CDR2 FYNNEI. The sample was also linked to a second study, of human thymus T cells. That study reports: The donors were infants in Finland with congenital heart defects, otherwise immunologically healthy. During corrective heart surgery, resections were taken, and the thymus tissue came from them. Repertoires sampled from thymus and blood appeared biased in V and J gene usage.

Sequenced input: thymocytes. The TCR sequence derives from a boy under two years old with a congenital heart defect. This chain links TRBV2 with TRBJ2-7, with 7 bases lining up with TRBD2. CDR3: CASIGLAGSSEQYF. The CDR3 coding sequence is TGTGCCAGCATCGGATTAGCGGGTTCCTCCGAGCAGTACTTC.